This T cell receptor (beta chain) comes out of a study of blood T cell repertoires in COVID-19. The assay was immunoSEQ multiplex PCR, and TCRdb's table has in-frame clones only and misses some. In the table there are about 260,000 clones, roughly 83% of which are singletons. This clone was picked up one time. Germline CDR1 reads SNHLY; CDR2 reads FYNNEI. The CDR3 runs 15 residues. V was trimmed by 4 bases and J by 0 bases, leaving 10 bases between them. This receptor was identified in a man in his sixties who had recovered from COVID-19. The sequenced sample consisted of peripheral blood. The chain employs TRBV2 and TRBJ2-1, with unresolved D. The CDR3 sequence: CASSADGSSYNEQFF. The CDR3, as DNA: TGTGCCAGCAGTGCTGACGGGTCCTCCTACAATGAGCAGTTCTTC.